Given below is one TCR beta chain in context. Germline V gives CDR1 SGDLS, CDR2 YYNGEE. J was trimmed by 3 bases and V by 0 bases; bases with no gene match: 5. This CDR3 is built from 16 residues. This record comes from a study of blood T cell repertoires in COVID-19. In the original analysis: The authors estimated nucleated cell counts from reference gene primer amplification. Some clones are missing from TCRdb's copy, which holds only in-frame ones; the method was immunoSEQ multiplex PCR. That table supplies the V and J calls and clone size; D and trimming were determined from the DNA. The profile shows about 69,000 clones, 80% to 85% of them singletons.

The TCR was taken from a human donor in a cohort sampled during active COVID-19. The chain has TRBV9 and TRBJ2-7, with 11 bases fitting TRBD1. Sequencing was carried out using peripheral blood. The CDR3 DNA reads TGTGCCAGCAGCGTAGGGGCTGGGACAGGGGGCTACGAGCAGTACTTC. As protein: CASSVGAGTGGYEQYF.